These 7 T cell receptor beta chains came from one sample sequenced in a study of shared clonotypes between healthy human individuals. Clones were read by immunoSEQ multiplex PCR, and TCRdb kept only the in-frame ones, dropping some. The table shows 2 million to 3 million clones, with approximately 94% occurring only once. Sequencing used naive CD4+ T cells from PBMCs. The subset was: CD45RA+ positively selected. The source is a young man in good health. Some clones in this sample may be carry-over from other donors' samples.

Worth noting for this clone: In the same sample, other DNA sequences code for this CDR3. V gene TRBV11-3 combines with J gene TRBJ2-5; 7 bases map to TRBD1. This CDR3 contains 13 residues. Losses at the gene ends were 5 bases for V and 2 bases for J; bases not matched to a gene: 2. Germline V CDR1 and CDR2: SGHNT, YENEEA. In DNA form, the CDR3 reads TGTGCCAGCAGCCTCAGGGGGCAAGAGACCCAGTACTTC. Translation: CASSLRGQETQYF.

This sequence joins TRBV5-1 and TRBJ1-1, with TRBD1 identical over 8 bases. Germline assignment: CDR1 SGHRS and CDR2 YFSETQ. Losses at the gene ends were 0 bases for V and 3 bases for J; bases not matched to a gene: 4. This CDR3 comprises 15 residues. CDR3: CASSLVAGGYTEAFF. The CDR3 DNA sequence: TGCGCCAGCAGCTTGGTGGCAGGGGGCTACACTGAAGCTTTCTTT.

The CDR3 DNA reads TGCGCCAGCAGCTTAATACCGGGACAGCGCACAGATACGCAGTATTTT. Protein product: CASSLIPGQRTDTQYF. The chain carries TRBV5-1 and TRBJ2-3, with TRBD1 identical over 7 bases. V lost 2 bases to trimming and J lost 1 base; unmatched junction nucleotides: 7. Germline CDR1 SGHRS, CDR2 YFSETQ. The CDR3 is made up of 16 amino acids.

The chain combines TRBV7-8 with TRBJ2-7; maybe TRBD2 (5 bases). The CDR3 extends over 16 amino acids. The V end lost 2 bases, the J end lost 5 bases, and 19 bases lay between the germline ends. Germline CDR1 SGHVS, CDR2 FQNEAQ. CDR3 DNA: TGTGCCAGCAGCTTACGGGATCCTGGTTGGAGACACGAGCAGTACTTC. Encoded protein: CASSLRDPGWRHEQYF.

This clone was detected only a few times. The sample contains more than one DNA sequence encoding this CDR3. This chain connects TRBV19 to TRBJ1-2, with 9 bases matching TRBD1. The trim removed 5 bases at V and 7 bases at J, leaving 5 bases unmatched. Germline assignment: CDR1 LNHDA and CDR2 SQIVND (reference sequence). The CDR3 contains 13 residues. CDR3 DNA sequence: TGTGCCAGTAGTCCACAGGGGGCTTCTGGCTACACCTTC. It codes for CASSPQGASGYTF.

This clone has just one count. The J gene is TRBJ2-2, the V gene TRBV19; 11 nucleotides line up with TRBD2. The CDR3 covers 16 residues. Germline V gives CDR1 LNHDA, CDR2 SQIVND (reference sequence). The J segment lost 0 bases and the V segment lost 7 bases, leaving 4 bases of the junction unmatched. CDR3 sequence (DNA): TGTGCCAGTAAGAAACTAGCGGGAGCGAACACCGGGGAGCTGTTTTTT. Protein: CASKKLAGANTGELFF. Full variable domain (remainder filled in from reference TRBV19 and TRBJ2-2): DGGITQSPKYLFRKEGQNVTLSCEQNLNHDAMYWYRQDPGQGLRLIYYSQIVNDFQKGDIAEGYSVSREKKESFPLTVTSAQKNPTAFYLCASKKLAGANTGELFFGEGSRLTVL.

This chain connects TRBV30 to TRBJ2-1, with 11 bases identical to TRBD2. V was clipped by 5 bases and J by 6 bases; unmatched bases: 9. The CDR3 extends over 15 amino acids. The germline CDR1 and CDR2 sequences are GTSNPN and SVGIG (reference sequence). The CDR3 is CAWGRGLAAGNEQFF. The DNA for the CDR3 is TGTGCCTGGGGAAGGGGACTAGCGGCGGGCAATGAGCAGTTCTTC.